Presented here are 23 T cell receptor beta chains from one specimen sequenced in a study of T cell responses to AZD1222 COVID-19 vaccine. Sequencing used immunoSEQ multiplex PCR; TCRdb keeps in-frame clones, though not all of them. Altogether around 160,000 clones are present, about 93% being singletons, with the ten largest covering under 2%. The input for sequencing was peripheral blood, taken on day 0 of AZD1222 vaccination. These receptor sequences come from an adult in good health.

This clone was seen just once. The chain is built from TRBV2 and TRBJ1-2; D might be TRBD1 (5 bases). V was shortened by 3 bases and J by 8 bases, with 22 bases between the two germline ends. This CDR3 contains 16 residues. Looked up from germline, CDR1 is SNHLY and CDR2 is FYNNEI. The CDR3 is CASSETGGYHIGGYTF. For the CDR3, the DNA is TGTGCCAGCAGTGAGACCGGGGGATACCATATCGGAGGCTACACCTTC. Variable domain in full (rest from reference TRBV2 and TRBJ1-2): EPEVTQTPSHQVTQMGQEVILRCVPISNHLYFYWYRQILGQKVEFLVSFYNNEISEKSEIFDDQFSVERPDGSNFTLKIRSTKLEDSAMYFCASSETGGYHIGGYTFGSGTRLTVV.

This chain connects TRBV11-3 to TRBJ1-1, with D maybe TRBD1 (5 bases). The CDR3 has 13 residues. V lost 3 bases and J lost 0, with 5 bases in between. Germline CDR1 SGHNT, CDR2 YENEEA. This CDR3 reads CASSLTVNTEAFF. CDR3 nucleotide sequence: TGTGCCAGCAGCTTGACAGTGAACACTGAAGCTTTCTTT.

CDR3 amino acids: CASSSWTGGAGNQPQHF. The CDR3 nucleotides are TGTGCCAGCAGCTCCTGGACAGGGGGCGCAGGTAATCAGCCCCAGCATTTT. The V call is TRBV5-6, the J call TRBJ1-5, with 11 bases fitting TRBD1. The germline CDR1 and CDR2 sequences are SGHDT and YYEEEE. This CDR3 has 17 amino acids. V lost 3 bases, J lost 4 bases, and 9 bases stayed unmatched.

V usage is TRBV18 and J usage is TRBJ1-1; 7 nucleotides match TRBD1. CDR1 is KGHSH and CDR2 is LQKENI in the germline V gene. The CDR3 consists of 16 residues. The trim removed 3 bases at V and 2 bases at J, leaving 9 bases unmatched. CDR3 DNA sequence: TGTGCCAGCTCACCTCGGACGGACAGGCCCAACACTGAAGCTTTCTTT. It yields the protein CASSPRTDRPNTEAFF.

The chain joins TRBV19 to TRBJ2-7; D is undetermined. This CDR3 spans 14 amino acids. The V gene's germline CDR1 is LNHDA and CDR2 SQIVND (reference sequence). The V gene lost 2 bases and the J gene lost 1 base, with 9 bases spanning the gap. CDR3 region: CASSISAESYEQYF. The CDR3 nucleotides read TGTGCCAGTAGTATATCTGCGGAGTCCTACGAGCAGTACTTC.

The rearrangement joins TRBV7-9 to TRBJ2-7; 8 nucleotides line up with TRBD1. The germline CDR1 and CDR2 sequences are SEHNR and FQNEAQ (reference sequence). The CDR3 is 13 residues long. With V trimmed by 5 bases and J by 5 bases, 5 bases remained unmatched. The CDR3 bases are TGTGCCAGCAGCCCAAGGACAGGGAACGAGCAGTACTTC. This gives the protein CASSPRTGNEQYF.

CDR3 in amino acids: CASKGLAGNTGELFF. The CDR3 coding sequence is TGTGCCAGTAAGGGGCTAGCGGGGAACACCGGGGAGCTGTTTTTT. The J gene is TRBJ2-2, the V gene TRBV19; 8 bases line up with TRBD2. With V trimmed by 7 bases and J by 1 base, 5 bases remained unmatched. This CDR3 contains 15 residues. The germline V gene encodes CDR1 LNHDA and CDR2 SQIVND (reference sequence). Together with reference TRBV19 and TRBJ2-2, the CDR3 gives the full variable domain: DGGITQSPKYLFRKEGQNVTLSCEQNLNHDAMYWYRQDPGQGLRLIYYSQIVNDFQKGDIAEGYSVSREKKESFPLTVTSAQKNPTAFYLCASKGLAGNTGELFFGEGSRLTVL.

The chain links TRBV5-4 to TRBJ2-7; 13 nucleotides line up with TRBD2. Germline V gives CDR1 SGHNT, CDR2 YYREEE (reference sequence). CDR3 length: 15 amino acids. Unmatched junction bases numbered 5, after V lost 3 bases and J lost 5 bases. The CDR3 DNA sequence: TGTGCCAGCAGCTCACTAGCGGGGGGGCCGAACGAGCAGTACTTC. It codes for CASSSLAGGPNEQYF.

This clone was counted between two and nine times. The chain carries TRBV27 and TRBJ2-1; D may correspond to TRBD1 or TRBD2 (5 bases each). Trimming left V 3 bases short and J 5 bases short, with 8 bases between. This CDR3 spans 13 amino acids. CDR1 and CDR2 (germline): MNHEY, SMNVEV (reference sequence). The CDR3 loop reads CASSLGRHNEQFF. DNA of the CDR3: TGTGCCAGCAGTTTGGGACGGCACAATGAGCAGTTCTTC.

In DNA form, the CDR3 reads TGTGCCAGCAGCCGGCTACTCTCAGCAGACTATGGCTACACCTTC. Its protein is CASSRLLSADYGYTF. This sequence joins TRBV7-2 and TRBJ1-2; D ambiguous. The ends were cut back, 5 bases at V and 3 bases at J, with 16 bases in the middle. From germline, CDR1 is SGHTA and CDR2 FQGNSA. The CDR3 has 15 amino acids.

The genes are TRBV3-1 (or the pseudogene TRBV3-2) and TRBJ1-3; D unclear. Trimming stripped 4 bases from V and 0 bases from J, with 4 bases between. CDR3 size: 13 residues. CDR1 and CDR2 (germline): LGHDT, YNNKEL (reference sequence). The CDR3 DNA reads as TGTGCCAGCAGCCCATCCTCTGGAAACACCATATATTTT. Its translation is CASSPSSGNTIYF.

The J gene is TRBJ2-3, the V gene TRBV9; 9 positions match TRBD2. V lost 0 bases to trimming and J lost 0 bases; unmatched junction nucleotides: 5. CDR1 is SGDLS, CDR2 YYNGEE, per germline. CDR3 length: 17 amino acids. The CDR3 sequence is CASSVGRLAGSTDTQYF. The CDR3 DNA is TGTGCCAGCAGCGTAGGCCGCCTAGCGGGAAGCACAGATACGCAGTATTTT.

This rearrangement joins TRBV9 to TRBJ1-3, with TRBD1 matching 7 bases. Germline V CDR1 and CDR2: SGDLS, YYNGEE. This CDR3 has 14 residues. The J segment lost 6 bases and the V segment lost 2 bases, leaving 5 bases of the junction unmatched. The CDR3 sequence: CASSVRDSQNTIYF. CDR3 sequence (DNA): TGTGCCAGCAGCGTCCGGGACAGTCAAAACACCATATATTTT.

This chain joins TRBV2 and TRBJ1-2, with no clear D. Trimming stripped 4 bases from V and 5 bases from J, with 11 bases between. Germline V gene lookup returns CDR1 SNHLY and CDR2 FYNNEI. This CDR3 is built from 13 residues. In DNA, the CDR3 is TGTGCCAGCAGTGCCGGGCCATCATATGGCTACACCTTC. This codes for CASSAGPSYGYTF.

The table lists this clone with a count of one. The CDR3 DNA follows: TGCGCCAGCAGCTCCGGGACTAGCGGGGATACGCAGTATTTT. The encoded protein is CASSSGTSGDTQYF. V is TRBV5-1 and J is TRBJ2-3; 12 bases map to TRBD2. CDR3 length equals 14 residues. CDR1 is SGHRS, CDR2 YFSETQ, per germline. With V trimmed by 3 bases and J by 6 bases, 2 bases remained unmatched.

The chain links TRBV9 to TRBJ1-6; possibly TRBD1 for D (6 bases). Trimming took off 0 bases at V and 14 bases at J, with 18 bases between the two ends. Germline V gives CDR1 SGDLS, CDR2 YYNGEE. The CDR3 is made up of 15 amino acids. The CDR3 DNA is TGTGCCAGCAGCGTAGAAGAATGGACAGACCGAGCCCTCCACTTT. It codes for CASSVEEWTDRALHF. Full variable domain (missing parts from reference TRBV9 and TRBJ1-6): DSGVTQTPKHLITATGQRVTLRCSPRSGDLSVYWYQQSLDQGLQFLIQYYNGEERAKGNILERFSAQQFPDLHSELNLSSLELGDSALYFCASSVEEWTDRALHFGNGTRLTVT.

The CDR3 is CASRAGAGYTF. CDR3 coding DNA: TGTGCCAGCAGGGCAGGGGCAGGCTACACCTTC. The V gene is TRBV5-6, the J gene TRBJ1-2; D possibly corresponds to TRBD1 (6 bases). Trimming removed 5 bases at V and 8 bases at J, with 10 bases between. This CDR3 is built from 11 residues. Germline CDR1 SGHDT, CDR2 YYEEEE. The whole variable domain, filled in from reference TRBV5-6 and TRBJ1-2, reads DAGVTQSPTHLIKTRGQQVTLRCSPKSGHDTVSWYQQALGQGPQFIFQYYEEEERQRGNFPDRFSGHQFPNYSSELNVNALLLGDSALYLCASRAGAGYTFGSGTRLTVV.

This clone turned up a few times. This chain uses TRBV6-5 with TRBJ1-5; D gene ambiguous. Trimming pared 5 bases from V and 1 base from J, leaving 9 bases between. Per germline, CDR1 MNHEY and CDR2 SVGAGI. This CDR3 contains 14 residues. The CDR3 is CASSTKRSNQPQHF. As DNA, the CDR3 is TGTGCCAGCAGTACAAAACGGAGCAATCAGCCCCAGCATTTT.

The rearrangement links TRBV27 to TRBJ1-5; D is perhaps TRBD1 (6 bases). The CDR3 sequence is 15 residues long. Germline V gives CDR1 MNHEY, CDR2 SMNVEV (reference sequence). The V end lost 4 bases, the J end lost 4 bases, and 14 bases lay between the germline ends. The CDR3 spells CASSSPGQSNQPQHF. The CDR3 DNA reads as TGTGCCAGCAGTTCCCCCGGACAGTCTAATCAGCCCCAGCATTTT.

This chain joins TRBV7-9 and TRBJ1-6, with TRBD1 identical over 7 bases. This CDR3 has 15 amino acids. Germline CDR1 and CDR2: SEHNR and FQNEAQ (reference sequence). V shed 7 bases and J 5 bases; nucleotides not matched to a gene: 8. The CDR3: CASIRTGEDNSPLHF. Written as DNA, the CDR3 is TGTGCCAGCATCCGAACAGGGGAGGATAATTCACCCCTCCACTTT.

The chain combines TRBV3-1 (or the pseudogene TRBV3-2) with TRBJ1-6; the D is unclear. From germline, CDR1 is LGHDT and CDR2 YNNKEL (reference sequence). Trimming cost V 4 bases and J 10 bases, with 14 bases left between them. The CDR3 length is 14 residues. The CDR3 protein is CASSRREFGSPLHF. The CDR3, as DNA: TGTGCCAGCAGCCGCCGGGAATTTGGGTCACCCCTCCACTTT.

The table lists this clone with a few counts. Here the CDR3 DNA reads TGTGCCAGCAGCTTTGGGACAGCTAACTATGGCTACACCTTC. Encoded protein: CASSFGTANYGYTF. This chain connects TRBV5-4 to TRBJ1-2; 7 bases map to TRBD1. There are 14 residues in the CDR3. Germline CDR1 is SGHNT and CDR2 is YYREEE (reference sequence). With 2 bases clipped from V and 0 bases from J, the junction kept 1 base outside the gene matches. The whole variable domain, remainder taken from reference TRBV5-4 and TRBJ1-2, is ETGVTQSPTHLIKTRGQQVTLRCSSQSGHNTVSWYQQALGQGPQFIFQYYREEENGRGNFPPRFSGLQFPNYSSELNVNALELDDSALYLCASSFGTANYGYTFGSGTRLTVV.

The V and J genes are TRBV5-4 and TRBJ1-1, with D possibly being TRBD1 (6 bases). V was shortened by 3 bases and J by 0 bases, with 9 bases between the two germline ends. CDR3 length: 14 residues. Germline V gives CDR1 SGHNT, CDR2 YYREEE (reference sequence). The CDR3 DNA sequence: TGTGCCAGCAGCTCGGACAGTGTGAACACTGAAGCTTTCTTT. This encodes CASSSDSVNTEAFF.